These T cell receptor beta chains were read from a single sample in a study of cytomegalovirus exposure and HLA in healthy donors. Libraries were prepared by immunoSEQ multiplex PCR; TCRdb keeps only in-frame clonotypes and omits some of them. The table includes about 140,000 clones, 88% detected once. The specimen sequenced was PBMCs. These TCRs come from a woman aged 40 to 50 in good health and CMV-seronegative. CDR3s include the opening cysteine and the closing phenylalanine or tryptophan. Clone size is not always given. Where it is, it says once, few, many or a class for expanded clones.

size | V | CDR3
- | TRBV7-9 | CSSSPWGTGNYEQYF
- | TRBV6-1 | CASIPRASGTYEQYF
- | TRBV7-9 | CSSSLNRVEQFF
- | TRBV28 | CASSSPSPSYEQYF
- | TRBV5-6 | CASSLVSSGTTYEQYF
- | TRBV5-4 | CASSSGTGGLEAWAQYF
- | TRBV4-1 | CASSQNTGTGGDTQYF
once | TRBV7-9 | CASSLNSGLTEAFF
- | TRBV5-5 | CASSYSGTGDGGYTF
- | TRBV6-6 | CASTSLGQGTSPLHF
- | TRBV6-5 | CASSSRDSSSGPQHF
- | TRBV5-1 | CASSLQGGPEAFF
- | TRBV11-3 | CASSPRGLAKNIQYF
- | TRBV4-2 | CASSQDGVAGDNEQFF
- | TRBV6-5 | CASSYSWGVAEAFF
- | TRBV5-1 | CASSLALAGHNEQFF
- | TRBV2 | CASSVEPKEGYTF
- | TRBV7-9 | CSSSLGEGLRTDTQYF
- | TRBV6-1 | CASAGTVYEQYF
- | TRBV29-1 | CSVGQGSYGYTF
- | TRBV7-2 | CASRAGSGKEGTDTQYF
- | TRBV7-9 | CASSLWDRQDEQFF
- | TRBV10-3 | CAISGRVPGTSYEQYF
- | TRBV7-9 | CASSPRTVQETQYF
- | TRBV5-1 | CASSLEGVVVDEQYF
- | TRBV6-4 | CASSDASYEQYF
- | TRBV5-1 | CASSLTTQGNTIYF
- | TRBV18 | CASSHGGIQETQYF
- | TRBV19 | CASSIAGTGIYNEQFF
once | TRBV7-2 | CASSLERDRRLYEQYF
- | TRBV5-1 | CASSLTGGYSEAFF
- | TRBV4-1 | CASSQVSGSNTGELFF
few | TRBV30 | CAWSVGADTQYF
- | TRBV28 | CASSFDRYSYEQYF
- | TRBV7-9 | CASSPRTGDTEAFF
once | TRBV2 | CASALASGQAYSYEQYF
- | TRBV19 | CASTPRFRGQGSFQTQYF
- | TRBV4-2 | CASSQDARGRSTDTQYF
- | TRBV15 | CATSRAITGGRPYEQYF
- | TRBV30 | CAWTGTSGDTQYF
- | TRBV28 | CASRGPFYEQYF
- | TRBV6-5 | CASSYWRERWNEQFF
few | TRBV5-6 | CASSLWGGIRKHF
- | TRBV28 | CASSLPGTGRGQPQHF
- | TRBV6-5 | CASSYGAPGYNEQFF
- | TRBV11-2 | CASRSWDSGRAGTGELFF
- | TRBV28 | CASSLLAHSRYGYTF
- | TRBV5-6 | CASSSPGGEETQYF
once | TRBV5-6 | CASSLTVNTEAFF
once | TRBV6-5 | CASLWALSGANVLTF
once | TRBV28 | CASRWATLETQYF
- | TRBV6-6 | CASSYGSEKETQYF
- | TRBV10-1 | CASSPRGGAPYNEQFF
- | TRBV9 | CASSNQGQSYEQYF
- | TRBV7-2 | CASSFSGSSYNEQFF